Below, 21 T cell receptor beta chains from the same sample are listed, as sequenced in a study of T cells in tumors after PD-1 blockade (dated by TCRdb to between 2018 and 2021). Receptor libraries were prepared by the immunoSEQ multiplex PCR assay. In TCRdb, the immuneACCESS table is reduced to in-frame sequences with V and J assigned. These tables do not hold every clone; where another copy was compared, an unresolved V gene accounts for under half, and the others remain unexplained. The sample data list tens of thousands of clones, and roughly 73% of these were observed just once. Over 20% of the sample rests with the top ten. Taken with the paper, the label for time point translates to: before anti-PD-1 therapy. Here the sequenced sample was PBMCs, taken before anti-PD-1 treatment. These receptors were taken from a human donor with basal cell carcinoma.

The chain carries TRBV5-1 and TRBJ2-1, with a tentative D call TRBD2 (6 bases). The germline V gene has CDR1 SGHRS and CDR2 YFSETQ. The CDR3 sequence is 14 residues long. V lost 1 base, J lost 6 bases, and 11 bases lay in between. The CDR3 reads CASSLPSAFNEQFF. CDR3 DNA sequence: TGCGCCAGCAGCTTGCCTAGCGCCTTCAATGAGCAGTTCTTC. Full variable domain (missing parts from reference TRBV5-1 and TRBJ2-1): KAGVTQTPRYLIKTRGQQVTLSCSPISGHRSVSWYQQTPGQGLQFLFEYFSETQRNKGNFPGRFSGRQFSNSRSEMNVSTLELGDSALYLCASSLPSAFNEQFFGPGTRLTVL.

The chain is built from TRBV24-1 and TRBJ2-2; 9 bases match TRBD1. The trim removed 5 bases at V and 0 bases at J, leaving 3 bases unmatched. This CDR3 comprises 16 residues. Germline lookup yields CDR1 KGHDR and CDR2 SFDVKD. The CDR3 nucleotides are TGTGCCACCAGTGGGGACAGGGTGGCGAACACCGGGGAGCTGTTTTTT. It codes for CATSGDRVANTGELFF.

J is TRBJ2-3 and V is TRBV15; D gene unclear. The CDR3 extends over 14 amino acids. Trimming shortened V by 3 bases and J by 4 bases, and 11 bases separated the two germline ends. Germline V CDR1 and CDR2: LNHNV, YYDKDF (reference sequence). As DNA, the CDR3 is TGTGCCACCAGCAGGGTCTGGGCGGCAGATACGCAGTATTTT. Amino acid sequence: CATSRVWAADTQYF.

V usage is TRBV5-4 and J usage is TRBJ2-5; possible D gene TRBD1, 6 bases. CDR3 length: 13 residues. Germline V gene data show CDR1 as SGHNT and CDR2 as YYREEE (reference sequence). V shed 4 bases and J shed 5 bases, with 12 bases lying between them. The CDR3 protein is CASSNTGKETQYF. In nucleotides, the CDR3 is TGTGCCAGCAGCAACACAGGGAAGGAGACCCAGTACTTC.

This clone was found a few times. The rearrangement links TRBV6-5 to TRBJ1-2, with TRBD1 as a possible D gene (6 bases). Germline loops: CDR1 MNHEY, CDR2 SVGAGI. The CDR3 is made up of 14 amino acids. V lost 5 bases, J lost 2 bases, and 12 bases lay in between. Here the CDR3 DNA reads TGTGCCAGCAGTCCGGACAGCTGGAACTATGGCTACACCTTC. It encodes CASSPDSWNYGYTF.

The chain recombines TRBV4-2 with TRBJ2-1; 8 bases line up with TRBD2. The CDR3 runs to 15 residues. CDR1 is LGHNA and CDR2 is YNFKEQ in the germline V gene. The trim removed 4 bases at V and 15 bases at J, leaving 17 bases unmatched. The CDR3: CASSPTSRGGQYSFF. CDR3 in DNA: TGTGCCAGCAGCCCGACCTCACGGGGGGGCCAATACTCGTTCTTC.

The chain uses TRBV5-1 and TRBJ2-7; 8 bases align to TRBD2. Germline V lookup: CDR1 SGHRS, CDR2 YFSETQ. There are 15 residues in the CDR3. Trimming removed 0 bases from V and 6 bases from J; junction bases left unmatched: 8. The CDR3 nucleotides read TGCGCCAGCAGCTTGGCCGGGACTAGTCAGTCCGAGCAGTACTTC. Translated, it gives CASSLAGTSQSEQYF.

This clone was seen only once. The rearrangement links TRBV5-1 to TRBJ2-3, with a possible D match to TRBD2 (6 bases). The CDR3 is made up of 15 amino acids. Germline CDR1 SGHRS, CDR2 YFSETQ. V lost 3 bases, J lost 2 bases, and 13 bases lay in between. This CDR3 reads CASSSPRDFTDTQYF. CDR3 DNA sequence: TGCGCCAGCAGCTCACCTCGGGACTTCACAGATACGCAGTATTTT. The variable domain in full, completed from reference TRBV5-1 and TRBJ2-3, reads KAGVTQTPRYLIKTRGQQVTLSCSPISGHRSVSWYQQTPGQGLQFLFEYFSETQRNKGNFPGRFSGRQFSNSRSEMNVSTLELGDSALYLCASSSPRDFTDTQYFGPGTRLTVL.

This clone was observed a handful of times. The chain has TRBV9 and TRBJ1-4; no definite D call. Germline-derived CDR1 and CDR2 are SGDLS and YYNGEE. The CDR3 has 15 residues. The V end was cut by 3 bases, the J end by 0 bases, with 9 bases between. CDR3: CASSELGATNEKLFF. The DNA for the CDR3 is TGTGCCAGCAGCGAGCTGGGAGCAACTAATGAAAAACTGTTTTTT.

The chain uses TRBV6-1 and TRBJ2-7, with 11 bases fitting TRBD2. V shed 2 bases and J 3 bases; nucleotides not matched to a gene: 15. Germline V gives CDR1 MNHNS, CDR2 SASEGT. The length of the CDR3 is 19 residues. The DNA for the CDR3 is TGTGCCAGCAGTGAACGGACTAGCGGGCCTTGGGGCCCCCTCTACGAGCAGTACTTC. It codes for CASSERTSGPWGPLYEQYF.

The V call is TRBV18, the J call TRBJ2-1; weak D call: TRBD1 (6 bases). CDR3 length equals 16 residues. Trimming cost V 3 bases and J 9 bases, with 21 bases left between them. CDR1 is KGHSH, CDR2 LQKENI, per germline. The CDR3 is CASSPATGGTQAEQFF. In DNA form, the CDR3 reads TGTGCCAGCTCACCCGCGACAGGTGGCACACAAGCTGAGCAGTTCTTC.

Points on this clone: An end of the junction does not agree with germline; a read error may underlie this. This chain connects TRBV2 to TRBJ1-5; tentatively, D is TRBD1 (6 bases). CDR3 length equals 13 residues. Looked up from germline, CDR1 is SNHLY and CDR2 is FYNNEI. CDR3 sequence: CASGEGGRQPQHF. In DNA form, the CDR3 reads TGTGCCAGCGGTGAGGGGGGGCGACAGCCCCAGCATTTT.

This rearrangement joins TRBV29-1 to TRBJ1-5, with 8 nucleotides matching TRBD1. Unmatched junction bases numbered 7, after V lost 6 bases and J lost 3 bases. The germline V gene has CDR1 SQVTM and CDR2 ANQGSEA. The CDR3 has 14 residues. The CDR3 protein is CSVATGGPNQPQHF. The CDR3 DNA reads TGCAGCGTAGCTACAGGGGGTCCCAATCAGCCCCAGCATTTT. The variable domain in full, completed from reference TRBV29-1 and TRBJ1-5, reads SAVISQKPSRDICQRGTSLTIQCQVDSQVTMMFWYRQQPGQSLTLIATANQGSEATYESGFVIDKFPISRPNLTFSTLTVSNMSPEDSSIYLCSVATGGPNQPQHFGDGTRLSIL.

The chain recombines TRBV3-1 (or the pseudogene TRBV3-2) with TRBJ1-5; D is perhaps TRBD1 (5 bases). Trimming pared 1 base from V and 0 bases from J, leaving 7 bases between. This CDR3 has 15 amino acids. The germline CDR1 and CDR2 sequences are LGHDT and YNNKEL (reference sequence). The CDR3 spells CASSQGGDSNQPQHF. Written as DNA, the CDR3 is TGTGCCAGCAGCCAAGGGGGGGATAGCAATCAGCCCCAGCATTTT.

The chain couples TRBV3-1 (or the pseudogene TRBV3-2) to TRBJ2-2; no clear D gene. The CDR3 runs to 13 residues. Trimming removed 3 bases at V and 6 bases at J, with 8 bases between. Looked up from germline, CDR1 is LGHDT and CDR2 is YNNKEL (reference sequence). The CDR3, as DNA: TGTGCCAGCAGCCACGCTAGTGCCGGGGAGCTGTTTTTT. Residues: CASSHASAGELFF.

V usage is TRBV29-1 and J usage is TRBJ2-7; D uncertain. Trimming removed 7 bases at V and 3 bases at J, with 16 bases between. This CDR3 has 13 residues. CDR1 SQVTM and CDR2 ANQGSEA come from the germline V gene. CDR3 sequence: CSAQDGSNYEQYF. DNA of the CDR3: TGCAGCGCCCAAGACGGCTCCAACTACGAGCAGTACTTC.

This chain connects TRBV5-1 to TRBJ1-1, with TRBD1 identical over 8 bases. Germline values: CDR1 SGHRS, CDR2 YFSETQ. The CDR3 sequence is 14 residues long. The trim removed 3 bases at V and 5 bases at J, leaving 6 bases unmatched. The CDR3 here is CASSSDRVETEAFF. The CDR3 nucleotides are TGCGCCAGCAGCTCGGACAGGGTGGAGACTGAAGCTTTCTTT. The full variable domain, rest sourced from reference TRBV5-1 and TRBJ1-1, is KAGVTQTPRYLIKTRGQQVTLSCSPISGHRSVSWYQQTPGQGLQFLFEYFSETQRNKGNFPGRFSGRQFSNSRSEMNVSTLELGDSALYLCASSSDRVETEAFFGQGTRLTVV.

Here the CDR3 reads CASSRGLAGAPEQYF. In nucleotides, the CDR3 is TGTGCCAGCAGTAGGGGACTAGCGGGAGCGCCCGAGCAGTACTTC. The chain recombines TRBV6-5 with TRBJ2-7; 14 bases match TRBD2. Germline CDR1 is MNHEY and CDR2 is SVGAGI. The V and J ends lost 5 bases and 6 bases, in that order; junction bases with no gene match: 6. The CDR3 length is 15 residues.

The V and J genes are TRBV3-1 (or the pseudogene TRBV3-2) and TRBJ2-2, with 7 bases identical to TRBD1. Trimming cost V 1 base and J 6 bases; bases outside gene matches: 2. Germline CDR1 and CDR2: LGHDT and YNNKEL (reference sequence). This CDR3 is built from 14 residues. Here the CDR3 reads CASSQATGSGELFF. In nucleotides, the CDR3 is TGTGCCAGCAGCCAAGCGACAGGGTCCGGGGAGCTGTTTTTT.

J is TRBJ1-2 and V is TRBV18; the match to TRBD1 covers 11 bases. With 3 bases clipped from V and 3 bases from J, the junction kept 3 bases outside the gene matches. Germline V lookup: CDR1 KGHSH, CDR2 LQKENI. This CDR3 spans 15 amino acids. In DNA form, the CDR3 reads TGTGCCAGCTCACCGACGGGACAGGGGGACTATGGCTACACCTTC. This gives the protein CASSPTGQGDYGYTF.

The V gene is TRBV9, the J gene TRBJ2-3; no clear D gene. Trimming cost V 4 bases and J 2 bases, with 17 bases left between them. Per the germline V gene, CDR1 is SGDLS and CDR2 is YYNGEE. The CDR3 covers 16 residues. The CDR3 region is CASSTQSRTYTDTQYF. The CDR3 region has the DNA TGTGCCAGCAGCACCCAGTCCAGGACCTACACAGATACGCAGTATTTT. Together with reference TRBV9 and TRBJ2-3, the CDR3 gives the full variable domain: DSGVTQTPKHLITATGQRVTLRCSPRSGDLSVYWYQQSLDQGLQFLIQYYNGEERAKGNILERFSAQQFPDLHSELNLSSLELGDSALYFCASSTQSRTYTDTQYFGPGTRLTVL.